These 14 T cell receptor beta chains were all obtained from the same sample, sequenced in a study of identical twins. TCRdb processed the 5' RACE reads anew with MiXCR; each CDR3 protein has one entry. The repertoire holds 1.5 million to 2 million distinct CDR3 sequences, with around 33% as singletons. The sample comprised cord blood. These receptors came from a newborn girl in good health.

This clonotype was observed a few times. This sequence joins TRBV25-1 and TRBJ1-2; D might be TRBD1 (5 bases). Germline loops: CDR1 MGHDK, CDR2 SYGVNS. The CDR3 extends over 14 amino acids. Trimming took 1 base from V and 4 from J, leaving 10 bases between them. CDR3 bases: TGTGCCAGCAGTGAATCTAGAGGGGTCTATGGCTACACCTTC. Translating it yields CASSESRGVYGYTF.

The chain joins TRBV24-1 to TRBJ1-6; no definite D call. Germline-derived CDR1 and CDR2 are KGHDR and SFDVKD. V gave up 2 bases and J gave up 6 bases, with 7 bases separating them. The CDR3 length is 14 residues. CDR3 sequence reads: CATSDSDGNSPLHF. The CDR3 nucleotides read TGTGCCACCAGTGATTCCGACGGTAATTCACCCCTCCACTTT.

The chain joins TRBV10-1 to TRBJ1-2; D remains unclear. Germline V CDR1 and CDR2: WNHNN, SYGVQD (reference sequence). The ends were cut back, 3 bases at V and 8 bases at J, with 10 bases in the middle. The CDR3 is 12 amino acids. CDR3 nucleotides: TGCGCCAGCAGTGACCTCGGGGAAGGCTACACCTTC. Encoded protein: CASSDLGEGYTF.

The V gene is TRBV5-1, the J gene TRBJ2-1, with D tentatively TRBD1 or TRBD2 (5 bases each). This CDR3 spans 17 amino acids. The germline CDR1 and CDR2 sequences are SGHRS and YFSETQ. Trimming removed 4 bases at V and 4 bases at J, with 21 bases between. DNA of the CDR3: TGCGCCAGCAGCCCAAAGGATACAGGTTGGGGGTACAATGAGCAGTTCTTC. Encoded protein: CASSPKDTGWGYNEQFF.

This chain joins TRBV7-2 and TRBJ2-5; 7 bases map to TRBD2. The CDR3 sequence is 18 residues long. The germline V gene encodes CDR1 SGHTA and CDR2 FQGNSA. The V segment lost 4 bases and the J segment 5 bases; nucleotides outside the gene matches: 19. The CDR3 DNA sequence: TGTGCCAGCAGCTCGACGGCCCATAGGACTAGATCGCGGGAGACCCAGTACTTC. Its translation: CASSSTAHRTRSRETQYF. Supplemented by reference TRBV7-2 and TRBJ2-5, the full variable domain reads GAGVSQSPSNKVTEKGKDVELRCDPISGHTALYWYRQSLGQGLEFLIYFQGNSAPDKSGLPSDRFSAERTGGSVSTLTIQRTQQEDSAVYLCASSSTAHRTRSRETQYFGPGTRLLVL.

The V and J genes are TRBV20-1 and TRBJ2-7; no clear D. The CDR3 is 11 residues long. Trimming took off 2 bases at V and 10 bases at J, with 12 bases between the two ends. Germline V CDR1 and CDR2: DFQATT, SNEGSKA (reference sequence). CDR3 nucleotides: TGCAGTGCTAGACCTACTCCAACCCAGTACTTC. This encodes CSARPTPTQYF.

The DNA of the CDR3 is TGTGCCAGCACCTCTGGGACAGCATTCTATGGCTACACCTTC. Its translation: CASTSGTAFYGYTF. The V and J genes are TRBV6-2 or TRBV6-3 and TRBJ1-2; 7 bases match TRBD1. CDR1 is MNHEY, CDR2 SVGEGT, per germline. The CDR3 consists of 14 residues. Losses at the gene ends were 7 bases for V and 4 bases for J; bases not matched to a gene: 9.

The chain combines TRBV7-2 with TRBJ1-5, with TRBD1 matching 9 bases. Germline values: CDR1 SGHTA, CDR2 FQGNSA. Losses at the gene ends were 1 base for V and 4 bases for J; bases not matched to a gene: 5. The CDR3 has 16 residues. CDR3: CASSLGPGQGNQPQHF. In DNA form, the CDR3 reads TGTGCCAGCAGCTTAGGGCCGGGACAGGGTAATCAGCCCCAGCATTTT.

The sample holds a few counts of this clonotype. In DNA form, the CDR3 reads TGCAGTGCTCGGTCGGGAGCGGGGTTAACCTACGAGCAGTACTTC. It translates to CSARSGAGLTYEQYF. This chain connects TRBV20-1 to TRBJ2-7, with 7 bases fitting TRBD2. Germline lookup yields CDR1 DFQATT and CDR2 SNEGSKA (reference sequence). This CDR3 spans 15 amino acids. After removal of 5 bases from V and 2 bases from J, the junction contained 12 bases not matched to a gene.

This clonotype was seen more than once but under ten times. The rearrangement links TRBV12-3 or TRBV12-4 to TRBJ1-4; 10 bases match TRBD1. CDR3 length: 18 amino acids. Trimming took 3 bases from V and 2 from J; bases not matched to a gene: 9. In nucleotides, the CDR3 is TGTGCCAGCAGTTTCAACCGACAGGGGGCGCCGACTAATGAAAAACTGTTTTTT. It specifies CASSFNRQGAPTNEKLFF.

This clonotype came up once. The V call is TRBV18, the J call TRBJ2-1; 8 bases are a match to TRBD2. CDR1 and CDR2 from the germline V gene are KGHSH and LQKENI. The ends lost 11 bases at V and 13 bases at J; junction bases unmatched: 16. This CDR3 region has 13 residues. As DNA, the CDR3 is TGTGCCGCGGGAGGTGGCAGTAAAAAGACCCAGTTCTTC. Translating it yields CAAGGGSKKTQFF.

Only a few counts were recorded for this clonotype. V is TRBV4-1 and J is TRBJ2-3; D gene ambiguous. This CDR3 has 17 residues. The germline V gene encodes CDR1 MGHRA and CDR2 YSYEKL. Trimming pared 0 bases from V and 2 bases from J, leaving 15 bases between. The CDR3 sequence is CASSQDLLAVNTDTQYF. The CDR3 DNA is TGCGCCAGCAGCCAAGATTTATTGGCAGTTAACACAGATACGCAGTATTTT.

This clonotype was found a few times. The chain couples TRBV7-2 to TRBJ2-7; the match to TRBD2 covers 7 bases. Per the germline V gene, CDR1 is SGHTA and CDR2 is FQGNSA. Trimming at V came to 1 base and at J to 3 bases, leaving 6 bases not matched to a gene. The CDR3 is 15 residues long. In DNA, the CDR3 is TGTGCCAGCAGCTTAGGTGGTAGCGGGTTCTACGAGCAGTACTTC. This gives the protein CASSLGGSGFYEQYF.

The chain recombines TRBV20-1 with TRBJ2-6; 14 bases are shared with TRBD2. After removal of 3 bases from V and 2 bases from J, the junction contained 3 bases not matched to a gene. This CDR3 is built from 17 residues. From germline, CDR1 is DFQATT and CDR2 SNEGSKA (reference sequence). The CDR3 sequence: CSARRLAGGPGANVLTF. Here the CDR3 DNA reads TGCAGTGCTAGGCGACTAGCGGGGGGGCCTGGGGCCAACGTCCTGACTTTC.